A single T cell receptor (beta chain) is shown here with its context. The target antigen is unknown. Treatment of the sample: approximately 9-day PBMC culture with coronavirus spike peptide pools or control peptides (ViraFEST assay). ViraFEST grew antigen-specific T cells using peptide pools, then sequenced TCRs. Dates of positive PCR ran from March to December 2020, before US Alpha, Beta and Delta variants. The sample originates from a study of vaccination and CD4 T cells after COVID-19. Study details: Sampling post-COVID took place a median approximately 100 days after diagnosis (range 35 to 161). Cells were stimulated with overlapping spike peptide pools from SARS-CoV-2, HCoV-NL63, HCoV-OC43 and HCoV-229E.

Cultured CD4+ T cells had their DNA profiled by the Oncomine TCR Beta short-read assay. Using its own MiXCR run on the PCR reads, TCRdb lists one record per CDR3 protein. This sample has over 20,000 distinct CDR3 sequences, with 35% to 55% found just once. The V gene end was trimmed by 6 bases and the J gene end by 0 bases; junction bases not matched to a gene: 4. This CDR3 is 14 amino acids long. The sequencing sample was made of CD4+ T cells from blood, cultured in vitro. The chain employs TRBV12-3 or TRBV12-4 and TRBJ2-5; 7 bases agree with TRBD1. This TCR derives from a human donor who had recovered from COVID-19. CDR3 sequence: CASRRQGYQETQYF. CDR3 DNA sequence: TGTGCCAGCAGACGACAGGGTTACCAAGAGACCCAGTACTTC.